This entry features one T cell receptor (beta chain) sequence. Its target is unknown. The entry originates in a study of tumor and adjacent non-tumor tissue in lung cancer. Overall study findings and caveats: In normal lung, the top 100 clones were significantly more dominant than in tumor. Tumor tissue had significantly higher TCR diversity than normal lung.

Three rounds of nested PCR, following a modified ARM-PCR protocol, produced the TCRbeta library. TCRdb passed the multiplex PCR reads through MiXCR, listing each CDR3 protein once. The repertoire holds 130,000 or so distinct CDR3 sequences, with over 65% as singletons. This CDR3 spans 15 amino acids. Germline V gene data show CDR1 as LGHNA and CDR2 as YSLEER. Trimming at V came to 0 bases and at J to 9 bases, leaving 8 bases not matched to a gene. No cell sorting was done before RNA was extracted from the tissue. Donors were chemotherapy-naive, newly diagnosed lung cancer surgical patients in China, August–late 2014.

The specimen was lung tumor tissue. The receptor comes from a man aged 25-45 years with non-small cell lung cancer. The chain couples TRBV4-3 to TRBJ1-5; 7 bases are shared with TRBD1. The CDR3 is CASSQDRTGQRPQHF. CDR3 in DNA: TGCGCCAGCAGCCAAGATCGGACAGGTCAGCGGCCCCAGCATTTT.